One sample yielded the 14 T cell receptor beta chains listed below, sequenced in a study of T cells and Merkel cell carcinoma outcomes. Produced via immunoSEQ multiplex PCR; TCRdb's table is partial and in-frame only. In the table there are around 14,000 clones, around 90% of which are singletons. Sequenced input: tumor tissue from Merkel cell carcinoma. Every receptor here comes from a human donor with Merkel cell carcinoma.

The CDR3 nucleotides are TGTGCCAGCAGCCGCACAGGCAATGAGCAGTTCTTC. It yields the protein CASSRTGNEQFF. This chain joins TRBV7-3 and TRBJ2-1, with TRBD1 as a possible D gene (5 bases). This CDR3 region has 12 residues. CDR1 SGHTA and CDR2 FQGTGA come from the germline V gene. V lost 5 bases and J lost 6, with 8 bases in between.

The genes are TRBV11-3 and TRBJ2-3; D gene unclear. The germline V and J ends were trimmed by 3 bases and 4 bases, with 8 bases remaining between them. Germline CDR1 SGHNT, CDR2 YENEEA. This CDR3 comprises 13 residues. CDR3 residues: CASSFRGADTQYF. The CDR3 coding sequence is TGTGCCAGCAGCTTTCGCGGAGCAGATACGCAGTATTTT.

The J gene is TRBJ2-2, the V gene TRBV18, with a weak D call TRBD2 (6 bases). Germline CDR1 and CDR2: KGHSH and LQKENI. V lost 6 bases to trimming and J lost 6 bases, with 8 bases between them. The CDR3 loop spans 12 amino acids. The CDR3 DNA follows: TGTGCCAGCTCGGAGGGGCCCGGGGAGCTGTTTTTT. As protein: CASSEGPGELFF.

The chain couples TRBV5-1 to TRBJ2-3, with 7 nucleotides matching TRBD2. Germline CDR1 SGHRS, CDR2 YFSETQ. The length of the CDR3 is 15 residues. J was trimmed by 2 bases and V by 2 bases; bases with no gene match: 5. This CDR3 reads CASSFGGDPTDTQYF. As DNA, the CDR3 is TGCGCCAGCAGCTTTGGGGGGGATCCCACAGATACGCAGTATTTT.

This clone showed up just a few times. The chain recombines TRBV10-2 with TRBJ2-2, with unresolved D. The germline V gene encodes CDR1 WSHSY and CDR2 SAAADI. The CDR3 is 15 residues long. The V end was cut by 3 bases, the J end by 1 base, with 9 bases between. The CDR3: CASSDLMENTGELFF. The CDR3, as DNA: TGCGCCAGCAGTGATTTAATGGAGAACACCGGGGAGCTGTTTTTT.

With respect to this clone: One end of the junction does not line up with germline, which may come from a read error. The chain recombines TRBV5-4 with TRBJ1-4; D may be TRBD1 (6 bases). From germline, CDR1 is SGHNT and CDR2 YYREEE (reference sequence). This CDR3 contains 15 residues. CDR3 nucleotides: TGTGCCAGCAGCTTACAAGGGGGACCCCCGGAAAAACTATTTTTT. Protein: CASSLQGGPPEKLFF.

The chain uses TRBV5-1 and TRBJ1-3; D gene unclear. Trimming cost V 5 bases and J 1 base, with 7 bases left between them. Germline V gene data show CDR1 as SGHRS and CDR2 as YFSETQ. The CDR3 sequence is 13 residues long. Here the CDR3 reads CASSPQSGNTIYF. In nucleotides, the CDR3 is TGCGCCAGCAGTCCTCAATCTGGAAACACCATATATTTT. The full variable domain, rest sourced from reference TRBV5-1 and TRBJ1-3, is KAGVTQTPRYLIKTRGQQVTLSCSPISGHRSVSWYQQTPGQGLQFLFEYFSETQRNKGNFPGRFSGRQFSNSRSEMNVSTLELGDSALYLCASSPQSGNTIYFGEGSWLTVV.

The V and J genes are TRBV27 and TRBJ1-5; D gene uncertain. This CDR3 region has 14 residues. Germline V gene lookup returns CDR1 MNHEY and CDR2 SMNVEV (reference sequence). V lost 1 base, J lost 1 base, and 5 bases lay in between. CDR3 DNA: TGTGCCAGCAGTTTATATAGGAGCAATCAGCCCCAGCATTTT. Translating gives CASSLYRSNQPQHF.

This chain uses TRBV18 with TRBJ2-5; possibly TRBD1 or TRBD2 for D (5 bases each). Germline V CDR1 and CDR2: KGHSH, LQKENI. The CDR3 loop spans 12 amino acids. Trimming shortened V by 4 bases and J by 4 bases, and 7 bases separated the two germline ends. The CDR3 sequence is CASSQGRETQYF. The CDR3 bases are TGTGCCAGCTCACAGGGGAGAGAGACCCAGTACTTC.

V gene TRBV7-2 combines with J gene TRBJ2-5, with 9 bases matching TRBD2. CDR3 length: 15 amino acids. The junction had 4 bases not matched to a gene; V was cut back by 3 bases and J by 2 bases. Germline V gene lookup returns CDR1 SGHTA and CDR2 FQGNSA. The CDR3 nucleotides read TGTGCCAGCAGCTTCAGAGCGGGGGGACAAGAGACCCAGTACTTC. Encoded protein: CASSFRAGGQETQYF.

The CDR3 loop reads CASSTTSGTKKTQYF. The CDR3, as DNA: TGTGCCAGCAGCACGACTAGCGGGACTAAGAAGACCCAGTACTTC. The V call is TRBV5-4, the J call TRBJ2-5; 11 bases align to TRBD2. Per germline, CDR1 SGHNT and CDR2 YYREEE (reference sequence). This CDR3 region has 15 residues. Trimming cost V 4 bases and J 6 bases; bases outside gene matches: 8.

The V and J genes are TRBV4-2 and TRBJ2-1; TRBD2 aligns across 7 bases. The ends lost 4 bases at V and 2 bases at J; junction bases unmatched: 5. This CDR3 has 15 residues. CDR1 LGHNA and CDR2 YNFKEQ come from the germline V gene. The CDR3 region has the DNA TGTGCCAGCAGCCGAGGACTAGAGACCTACAATGAGCAGTTCTTC. Protein sequence: CASSRGLETYNEQFF.

This clone was seen once. This chain uses TRBV7-2 with TRBJ1-2; weak D call: TRBD1 (5 bases). V dropped 1 base and J dropped 6 bases, with 6 bases sitting between them. There are 12 residues in the CDR3. Per the germline V gene, CDR1 is SGHTA and CDR2 is FQGNSA. CDR3: CASSLGGDGYTF. The DNA for the CDR3 is TGTGCCAGCAGCTTAGGGGGGGATGGCTACACCTTC.

In the case of this clone: An end of the junction does not agree with germline; a read error may underlie this. V usage is TRBV5-5 and J usage is TRBJ1-2; D call uncertain. Germline V gene lookup returns CDR1 SGHKS and CDR2 YYEKEE (reference sequence). The CDR3 runs 12 residues. The CDR3, as DNA: TGTGCTAGCAGTGTTCAGCATTACGGCTACACCTTC. It codes for CASSVQHYGYTF. The full variable domain, rest sourced from reference TRBV5-5 and TRBJ1-2, is DAGVTQSPTHLIKTRGQQVTLRCSPISGHKSVSWYQQVLGQGPQFIFQYYEKEERGRGNFPDRFSARQFPNYSSELNVNALLLGDSALYLCASSVQHYGYTFGSGTRLTVV.